The rows below give T cell receptor beta chains drawn from one sample of a study of blood T cell repertoires in COVID-19. Here immunoSEQ multiplex PCR was the method, and the copy in TCRdb shows in-frame clones only, minus some. The sample holds about 100,000 clones, 70% to 90% seen once. Sequenced input: PBMCs or T cells enriched from blood (not recorded which). The receptors derive from a woman aged 50 to 60 who had recovered from COVID-19. CDR3s include the opening cysteine and the closing phenylalanine or tryptophan. The D gene is left open where the match is weak. The size field is filled for only some rows; it gives once, few, many or a size class.

clone_size: NA; j_call: TRBJ2-7; d_call: TRBD2; v_call: TRBV28; cdr3_nt: TGTGCCAGCAGATTCGGACTAGCGGGATCTTCCTACGAGCAGTACTTC; cdr3_aa: CASRFGLAGSSYEQYF
clone_size: NA; j_call: TRBJ1-1; d_call: NA; v_call: TRBV4-2; cdr3_nt: TGTGCCAGCAGCCAAGTGGGCCAAGGGAGGCCTGAAGCTTTCTTT; cdr3_aa: CASSQVGQGRPEAFF
clone_size: NA; j_call: TRBJ2-4; d_call: TRBD2; v_call: TRBV5-4; cdr3_nt: TGTGCCAGCAGCTTGCGCCGGGTTCGGGAGGGGGACAAAAACATTCAGTACTTC; cdr3_aa: CASSLRRVREGDKNIQYF
clone_size: few; j_call: TRBJ2-7; d_call: NA; v_call: TRBV3-1/TRBV3-2; cdr3_nt: TGTGCCAGCAGCCTTAGCCAGAACTACGAGCAGTACTTC; cdr3_aa: CASSLSQNYEQYF
clone_size: NA; j_call: TRBJ2-7; d_call: TRBD2; v_call: TRBV7-9; cdr3_nt: TGTGCCAGCAGCCACACTAGCGGGACCGAGCAGTACTTC; cdr3_aa: CASSHTSGTEQYF
clone_size: NA; j_call: TRBJ2-7; d_call: NA; v_call: TRBV30; cdr3_nt: TGTGCCTGGACGACAGATCTAGACGAGCAGTACTTC; cdr3_aa: CAWTTDLDEQYF
clone_size: many; j_call: TRBJ2-7; d_call: NA; v_call: TRBV27; cdr3_nt: TGTGCCAGCAGTCAGACCGCACTGGGGGGATGGGAGCAGTACTTC; cdr3_aa: CASSQTALGGWEQYF
clone_size: once; j_call: TRBJ2-2; d_call: TRBD1; v_call: TRBV4-1; cdr3_nt: TGCGCCAGCAGCCAAGGAACAGGGGTCTTCACCGGGGAGCTGTTTTTT; cdr3_aa: CASSQGTGVFTGELFF
clone_size: NA; j_call: TRBJ1-6; d_call: NA; v_call: TRBV30; cdr3_nt: TGTGCCTGGAATCAGGGCGCCCGGTCACCCCTCCACTTT; cdr3_aa: CAWNQGARSPLHF
clone_size: few; j_call: TRBJ1-1; d_call: NA; v_call: TRBV28; cdr3_nt: TGTGCCAGCAGTGTTTCCTGGAGGGATAAAGCTTTCTTT; cdr3_aa: CASSVSWRDKAFF
clone_size: NA; j_call: TRBJ1-1; d_call: TRBD1; v_call: TRBV30; cdr3_nt: TGTGCCTGGGGGACAGGGGGCTTTAACACTGAAGCTTTCTTT; cdr3_aa: CAWGTGGFNTEAFF
clone_size: NA; j_call: TRBJ1-4; d_call: TRBD1; v_call: TRBV7-3; cdr3_nt: TGTGCCAGCAGCTCGACAGGGGGAGGTGAAAAACTGTTTTTT; cdr3_aa: CASSSTGGGEKLFF
clone_size: NA; j_call: TRBJ2-3; d_call: TRBD2; v_call: TRBV10-1; cdr3_nt: TGCGCCAGCAGTGAAGTCGCTAGCGGGAGTCGCACAGATACGCAGTATTTT; cdr3_aa: CASSEVASGSRTDTQYF